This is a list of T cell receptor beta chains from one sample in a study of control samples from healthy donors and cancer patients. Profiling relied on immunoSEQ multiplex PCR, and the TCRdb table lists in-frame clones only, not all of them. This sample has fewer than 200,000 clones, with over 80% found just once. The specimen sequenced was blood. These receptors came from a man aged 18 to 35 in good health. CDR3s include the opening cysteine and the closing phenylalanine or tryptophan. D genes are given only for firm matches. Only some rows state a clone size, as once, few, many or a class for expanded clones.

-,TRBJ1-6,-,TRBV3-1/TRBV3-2,CASSQFSQENSPLHF,TGTGCCAGCAGCCAATTTTCACAGGAGAATTCACCCCTCCACTTT
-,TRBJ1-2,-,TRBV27,CASSLRQALGYGYTF,TGTGCCAGCAGCCTCCGCCAGGCCTTGGGTTATGGCTACACCTTC
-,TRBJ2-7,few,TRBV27,CATASPYEQYF,TGTGCCACCGCGTCCCCGTACGAGCAGTACTTC
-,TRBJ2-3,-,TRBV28,CASSLPGVTTDTQYF,TGTGCCAGCAGTTTGCCGGGGGTCACCACAGATACGCAGTATTTT
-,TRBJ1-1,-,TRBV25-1,CASSEGYTEAFF,TGTGCCAGCAGTGAAGGATACACTGAAGCTTTCTTT
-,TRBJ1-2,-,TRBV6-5,CASSYGQQVYGYTF,TGTGCCAGCAGTTACGGGCAGCAGGTCTATGGCTACACCTTC
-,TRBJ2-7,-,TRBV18,CASSPVGLYEQYF,TGTGCCAGCTCACCCGTGGGGCTTTACGAGCAGTACTTC
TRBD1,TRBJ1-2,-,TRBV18,CASSPAGTGVGYTF,TGTGCCAGCTCACCAGCCGGGACAGGGGTTGGCTACACCTTC
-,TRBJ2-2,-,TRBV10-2,CASSEGDGRVGELFF,TGCGCCAGCAGTGAAGGTGACGGACGTGTCGGGGAGCTGTTTTTT
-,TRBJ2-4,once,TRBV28,CASSSVGHKNIQYF,TGTGCCAGCAGTTCTGTGGGACACAAAAACATTCAGTACTTC
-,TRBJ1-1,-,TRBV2,CASSFRTAFF,TGTGCCAGCAGTTTCAGAACAGCTTTCTTT
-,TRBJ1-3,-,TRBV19,CASMLGNTIYF,TGTGCCAGTATGTTGGGGAACACCATATATTTT
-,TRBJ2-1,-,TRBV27,CASRRASSYNEQFF,TGTGCCAGCCGTAGGGCTAGTTCCTACAATGAGCAGTTCTTC
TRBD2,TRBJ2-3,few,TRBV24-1,CATSDSGLAGSTDTQYF,TGTGCCACCAGTGACAGTGGACTAGCGGGGAGCACAGATACGCAGTATTTT
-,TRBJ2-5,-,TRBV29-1,CSVSKGEETQYF,TGCAGCGTTTCAAAGGGGGAAGAGACCCAGTACTTC
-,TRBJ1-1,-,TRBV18,CASLLGGDTEAFF,TGTGCCAGCCTACTTGGGGGAGACACTGAAGCTTTCTTT
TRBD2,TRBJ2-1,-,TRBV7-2,CASSPGGGGFYNEQFF,TGTGCCAGCAGTCCGGGAGGCGGGGGATTTTACAATGAGCAGTTCTTC
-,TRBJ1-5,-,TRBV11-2,CASSLGYSGSYSNQPQHF,TGTGCCAGCAGCTTAGGATATTCAGGGTCCTATAGCAATCAGCCCCAGCATTTT
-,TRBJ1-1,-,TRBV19,CASSIGPLAGAIPEAFF,TGTGCCAGTAGTATAGGGCCCTTGGCGGGGGCTATTCCTGAAGCTTTCTTT
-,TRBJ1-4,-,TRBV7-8,CASSLNPLGSNEKLFF,TGTGCCAGCAGCTTAAATCCCCTAGGTTCTAATGAAAAACTGTTTTTT
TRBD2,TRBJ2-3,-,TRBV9,CASSVGTSGGPTYTQYF,TGTGCCAGCAGCGTGGGTACTAGCGGGGGACCCACTTATACGCAGTATTTT
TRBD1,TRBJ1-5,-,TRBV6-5,CASSPGQGVSPQHF,TGTGCCAGCAGTCCGGGACAGGGGGTTTCGCCCCAGCATTTT
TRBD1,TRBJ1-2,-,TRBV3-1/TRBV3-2,CASRLGQDGYTF,TGTGCCAGCAGGCTAGGACAGGATGGCTACACCTTC
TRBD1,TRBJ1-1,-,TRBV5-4,CASSLAGLGQGHSF,TGTGCCAGCAGCTTGGCGGGATTGGGACAGGGGCACTCGTTT
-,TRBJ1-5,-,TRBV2,CASSPSNQPQHF,TGTGCCAGCAGTCCTAGCAATCAGCCCCAGCATTTT
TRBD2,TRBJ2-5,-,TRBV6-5,CASRARLAEETQYF,TGTGCCAGCAGGGCTAGGCTAGCGGAAGAGACCCAGTACTTC
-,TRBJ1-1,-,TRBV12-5,CASGGRGPPEAFF,TGTGCTAGTGGTGGACGGGGGCCCCCTGAAGCTTTCTTT
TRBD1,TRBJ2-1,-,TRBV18,CASSPPDRGEQFF,TGTGCCAGCTCACCACCGGACAGGGGTGAGCAGTTCTTC
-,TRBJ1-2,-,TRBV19,CATTPGVNYGYTF,TGTGCCACCACACCAGGGGTTAACTATGGCTACACCTTC
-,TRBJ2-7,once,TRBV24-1,CATSADRTYEQYF,TGTGCCACCAGTGCCGACAGAACCTACGAGCAGTACTTC
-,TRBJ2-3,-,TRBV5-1,CASSLYFRESVTQYF,TGCGCCAGCAGCTTGTATTTTCGCGAGAGTGTTACGCAGTATTTT
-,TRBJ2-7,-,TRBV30,CAWSRTVVEQYF,TGTGCCTGGAGTCGGACAGTGGTCGAGCAGTACTTC
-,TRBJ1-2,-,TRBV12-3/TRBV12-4,CASSLGGNGYTF,TGTGCCAGCAGTTTAGGTGGAAATGGCTACACCTTC
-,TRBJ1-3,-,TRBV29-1,CSVRLSGNTIYF,TGCAGCGTGAGACTCTCTGGAAACACCATATATTTT
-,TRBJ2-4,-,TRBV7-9,CASSPREHLDIQYF,TGTGCCAGCAGCCCACGGGAACATCTAGACATTCAGTACTTC
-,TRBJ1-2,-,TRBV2,CASNGRNTNYGYTF,TGTGCCAGCAATGGACGGAATACTAACTATGGCTACACCTTC
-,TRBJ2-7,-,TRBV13,CASSRGGVNYEQYF,TGTGCCAGCAGCCGAGGAGGCGTGAATTACGAGCAGTACTTC
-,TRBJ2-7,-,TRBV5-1,CASSLSSTGLLLDEQYF,TGCGCCAGCAGCTTGTCCAGCACAGGGCTATTGCTGGACGAGCAGTACTTC
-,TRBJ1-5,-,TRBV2,CASRLSVLQPQHF,TGTGCCAGCAGATTAAGTGTTTTGCAGCCCCAGCATTTT
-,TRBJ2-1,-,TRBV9,CASGGYPGNEQFF,TGTGCCAGCGGGGGGTACCCGGGCAATGAGCAGTTCTTC
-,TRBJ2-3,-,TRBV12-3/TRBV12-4,CASSTVPDTQYF,TGTGCCAGCAGTACGGTACCAGATACGCAGTATTTT